This is a list of T cell receptor beta chains from one sample in a study of T cells in Graves' hyperthyroidism and ophthalmopathy. TCRdb reprocessed the multiplex PCR reads via MiXCR and lists one record per CDR3 protein. This sample has around 300,000 distinct CDR3 sequences; about 15% occur once, and the top ten carry 20% to 25%. The specimen was blood. The source is a woman younger than 45 with Graves' hyperthyroidism. Both conserved end residues are part of each CDR3. D genes are given only for firm matches. Clone sizes are given selectively: once, few, many, or a class where the clone is expanded.

V,J,D,size,CDR3,DNA
TRBV5-1,TRBJ1-1,.,.,CASSLAGTGRFNTEAFF,TGCGCCAGCAGCTTGGCCGGGACGGGGAGGTTTAACACTGAAGCTTTCTTT
TRBV6-1,TRBJ1-1,.,.,CASSLYWNTEAFF,TGTGCCAGCAGTCTATATTGGAACACTGAAGCTTTCTTT
TRBV12-3/TRBV12-4,TRBJ2-7,.,many,CASSSALFGEQYF,TGTGCCAGCAGTTCGGCTTTGTTCGGCGAGCAGTACTTC
TRBV7-9,TRBJ1-1,.,many,CASSLAQGTGEAFF,TGTGCCAGCAGCTTAGCGCAAGGAACGGGGGAAGCTTTCTTT
TRBV12-3/TRBV12-4,TRBJ2-7,TRBD2,.,CASSGTSGRDYEQYF,TGTGCCAGCAGTGGGACTAGCGGGAGAGACTACGAGCAGTACTTC
TRBV28,TRBJ1-2,.,many,CASSLSGPANYGYTF,TGTGCCAGCAGTTTATCCGGGCCCGCTAACTATGGCTACACCTTC
TRBV7-8,TRBJ2-1,.,.,CASSREERSYNEQFF,TGTGCCAGCAGCCGAGAGGAGAGGTCCTACAATGAGCAGTTCTTC
TRBV20-1,TRBJ1-4,TRBD1,many,CSARALEDGQGREKLFF,TGCAGTGCTAGAGCTCTTGAAGATGGACAGGGACGGGAAAAACTGTTTTTT
TRBV15,TRBJ2-3,TRBD2,.,CATSRDHLAGVSTDTQYF,TGTGCCACCAGCAGAGATCATCTAGCGGGAGTCAGCACAGATACGCAGTATTTT
TRBV28,TRBJ1-6,.,.,CASSKESSYNSPLHF,TGTGCCAGCAGTAAGGAGAGCTCCTATAATTCACCCCTCCACTTT
TRBV15,TRBJ2-3,.,few,CATSSEGAGGSTDTQYF,TGTGCCACCAGCAGCGAGGGGGCGGGAGGCAGCACAGATACGCAGTATTTT
TRBV7-8,TRBJ1-2,.,few,CASSSPAGLKANYGYTF,TGTGCCAGCAGCTCCCCGGCCGGCCTCAAAGCTAACTATGGCTACACCTTC
TRBV28,TRBJ2-1,TRBD1,.,CASSFFGQAVDEQFF,TGTGCCAGCAGTTTTTTCGGACAGGCGGTCGATGAGCAGTTCTTC
TRBV3-1,TRBJ1-3,TRBD1,.,CASSPGQGSSGNTIYF,TGTGCCAGCAGCCCGGGACAGGGAAGCTCTGGAAACACCATATATTTT
TRBV6-6,TRBJ2-3,.,.,CASSYGSKLTTDTQYF,TGTGCCAGCAGTTACGGCAGCAAACTCACCACAGATACGCAGTATTTT
TRBV5-4,TRBJ1-1,.,few,CASSATGRGNTEAFF,TGTGCCAGCAGCGCCACAGGCCGGGGGAACACTGAAGCTTTCTTT
TRBV11-2,TRBJ1-3,TRBD1,.,CASSKTGRTIRTGNTIYF,TGTGCCAGCTCCAAGACAGGGAGGACAATACGTACTGGAAACACCATATATTTT
TRBV7-8,TRBJ2-5,.,.,CASSISGAQQETQYF,TGTGCCAGCAGTATTAGTGGCGCTCAACAAGAGACCCAGTACTTC
TRBV25-1,TRBJ2-5,.,.,CASSEFMTEAETQYF,TGTGCCAGCAGTGAATTCATGACAGAGGCCGAGACCCAGTACTTC
TRBV6-1,TRBJ2-2,.,few,CASSLQGFNTGELFF,TGTGCCAGCAGTTTACAGGGATTCAACACCGGGGAGCTGTTTTTT
TRBV5-1,TRBJ2-7,TRBD2,few,CASKLAGGYEQYF,TGCGCCAGCAAACTAGCGGGAGGCTACGAGCAGTACTTC
TRBV29-1,TRBJ2-2,TRBD1,.,CSGYRGNTGELFF,TGCAGCGGCTACAGGGGGAACACCGGGGAGCTGTTTTTT
TRBV7-2,TRBJ1-6,.,few,CASSPTRNSPLHF,TGTGCCAGCAGCCCCACCCGGAATTCACCCCTCCACTTT
TRBV20-1,TRBJ2-7,.,few,CSASSGHKGVYEQYF,TGCAGTGCTAGTTCTGGCCACAAAGGAGTATACGAGCAGTACTTC
TRBV12-3/TRBV12-4,TRBJ2-7,TRBD2,.,CASSPRGAGNYEQYF,TGTGCCAGCAGTCCCCGGGGAGCGGGGAATTACGAGCAGTACTTC
TRBV12-3/TRBV12-4,TRBJ2-5,TRBD1,.,CASTTGGRETQYF,TGTGCCAGCACCACAGGGGGCAGAGAGACCCAGTACTTC
TRBV20-1,TRBJ2-1,TRBD2,few,CSARDYGGRADNEQFF,TGCAGTGCTAGAGATTACGGGGGGAGGGCCGATAATGAGCAGTTCTTC
TRBV3-1,TRBJ1-2,.,.,CASSQEAVSSYGYTF,TGTGCCAGCAGCCAAGAGGCCGTAAGCTCCTATGGCTACACCTTC
TRBV30,TRBJ2-1,.,many,CAFQTSSSYNEQFF,TGTGCCTTCCAAACTTCGAGCTCCTACAATGAGCAGTTCTTC
TRBV7-2,TRBJ1-2,.,few,CASSLDAGFNYGYTF,TGTGCCAGCAGCTTAGATGCGGGATTTAACTATGGCTACACCTTC
TRBV7-9,TRBJ1-3,.,many,CASSLVLGNTIYF,TGTGCCAGCAGCTTAGTCCTGGGAAACACCATATATTTT
TRBV4-1,TRBJ1-1,TRBD1,.,CASSPRDRVNTEAFF,TGCGCCAGCAGCCCTCGGGACAGGGTGAACACTGAAGCTTTCTTT
TRBV28,TRBJ1-3,.,many,CASSTKGNTIYF,TGTGCCAGCAGTACTAAGGGGAACACCATATATTTT
TRBV6-1,TRBJ2-1,.,.,CASNSESYNEQFF,TGTGCCAGCAATAGTGAATCCTACAATGAGCAGTTCTTC
TRBV19,TRBJ2-1,TRBD2,.,CASSIRDRARLAGILSYNGQFF,TGTGCCAGTAGTATTCGTGACAGGGCCCGACTAGCGGGAATTCTTTCCTACAATGGGCAGTTCTTC
TRBV18,TRBJ1-5,.,.,CASSPKVPGSNQPQHF,TGTGCCAGCTCACCAAAGGTCCCCGGTAGCAATCAGCCCCAGCATTTT
TRBV30,TRBJ1-3,.,few,CAGRGPPGNTIYF,TGTGCCGGCCGGGGGCCTCCGGGAAACACCATATATTTT
TRBV11-2,TRBJ1-3,.,many,CASSLDRASSGNTIYF,TGTGCCAGCAGCTTAGATCGGGCCAGCTCTGGAAACACCATATATTTT
TRBV28,TRBJ2-5,TRBD1,many,CASKGAPQAETQYF,TGTGCCAGCAAGGGGGCCCCCCAAGCGGAGACCCAGTACTTC
TRBV6-1,TRBJ2-1,TRBD1,.,CAIQGGSYNEQFF,TGTGCCATACAGGGGGGCTCCTACAATGAGCAGTTCTTC
TRBV20-1,TRBJ2-2,.,few,CSASRPGELFF,TGCAGTGCTTCAAGGCCCGGGGAGCTGTTTTTT
TRBV7-2,TRBJ1-5,.,many,CASSRMAPQHF,TGTGCCAGCAGCCGAATGGCGCCCCAGCATTTT
TRBV7-2,TRBJ2-1,.,many,CASSSTGNNEQFF,TGTGCCAGCAGCTCAACCGGGAACAATGAGCAGTTCTTC
TRBV9,TRBJ2-2,.,many,CASSVEGANTGELFF,TGTGCCAGCAGCGTTGAGGGGGCGAACACCGGGGAGCTGTTTTTT
TRBV6-1,TRBJ1-5,.,few,CASSEVPNRVGQPQHF,TGTGCCAGCAGTGAAGTACCAAACAGGGTTGGTCAGCCCCAGCATTTT
TRBV24-1,TRBJ2-1,TRBD2,many,CATSDPASGYNEQFF,TGTGCCACCAGTGACCCCGCTAGCGGTTACAATGAGCAGTTCTTC
TRBV28,TRBJ2-7,TRBD2,many,CASSSGLAGSSYEQYF,TGTGCCAGCAGTTCAGGACTAGCGGGAAGCTCCTACGAGCAGTACTTC
TRBV15,TRBJ2-5,TRBD2,.,CATSRAGTSETQYF,TGTGCCACCAGCAGAGCCGGGACTAGCGAGACCCAGTACTTC